This is a list of T cell receptor beta chains from one sample in a study of metastatic and nonmetastatic thyroid tumors. TCRdb re-analyzed the PCR reads using MiXCR. The table includes fewer than 35,000 clones, 15% to 20% detected once. Material for sequencing was blood. These receptors were obtained from a female donor with papillary thyroid cancer or a benign thyroid nodule (not recorded which). Some clones in this sample may be carry-over from other donors' samples. Each CDR3 is given with its conserved first and last residue. Fields, in order: J gene, V gene, CDR3 length, D gene, clone size, CDR3 protein, CDR3 DNA. A D gene is named only where the DNA matches it firmly. The listing skips clone size in some rows; elsewhere it reads once, few, many or a size class.

TRBJ1-1 | TRBV5-1 | 14 | NA | many | CASSHLQGDTEAFF | TGCGCCAGCAGCCACTTACAGGGAGACACTGAAGCTTTCTTT
TRBJ1-5 | TRBV6-1 | 15 | NA | NA | CASSEPRGEHQPQHF | TGTGCCAGCAGTGAACCCAGGGGCGAACATCAGCCCCAGCATTTT
TRBJ2-4 | TRBV3-1 | 15 | NA | many | CASSQEGQGSNIQYF | TGTGCCAGCAGCCAAGAGGGCCAGGGGTCGAACATTCAGTACTTC
TRBJ1-4 | TRBV19 | 12 | NA | many | CASSFTAGKLFF | TGTGCCAGTAGTTTCACAGCGGGAAAACTGTTTTTT
TRBJ1-3 | TRBV12-3/TRBV12-4 | 16 | NA | many | CASTTGVAGSGNAIYF | TGTGCCAGCACGACAGGAGTCGCTGGCTCTGGAAACGCCATATATTTT
TRBJ2-3 | TRBV7-8 | 16 | NA | many | CASSLAASGITDTQYF | TGTGCCAGCAGCTTAGCGGCGTCTGGCATCACAGATACGCAGTATTTT
TRBJ2-3 | TRBV11-1 | 16 | NA | many | CASSLVTGSSTDTQYF | TGTGCCAGCAGCTTAGTGACGGGCTCTAGCACAGATACGCAGTATTTT
TRBJ2-5 | TRBV28 | 13 | NA | many | CASSLQTQETQYF | TGTGCCAGCAGTTTACAGACCCAAGAGACCCAGTACTTC
TRBJ2-1 | TRBV28 | 15 | NA | NA | CASSPVTHYGNEQFF | TGTGCCAGCAGTCCCGTGACCCATTACGGCAATGAGCAGTTCTTC
TRBJ2-5 | TRBV2 | 13 | TRBD1 | many | CASRGTGQETQYF | TGTGCCAGCAGAGGGACAGGGCAAGAGACCCAGTACTTC
TRBJ1-1 | TRBV7-3 | 15 | NA | NA | CASSLDRDPNTEAFF | TGTGCCAGCAGCTTAGATCGGGATCCGAACACTGAAGCTTTCTTT
TRBJ2-5 | TRBV10-2 | 16 | TRBD2 | NA | CARGLAGGIGQETQYF | TGCGCCAGAGGACTAGCGGGAGGGATTGGGCAAGAGACCCAGTACTTC
TRBJ2-3 | TRBV6-1 | 14 | NA | few | CASSLNSGGDTQYF | TGCGCCAGCAGCCTTAACAGCGGAGGGGATACGCAGTATTTT
TRBJ2-1 | TRBV10-1 | 13 | NA | NA | CASSANWGDEQFF | TGCGCCAGCAGTGCTAACTGGGGGGATGAGCAGTTCTTC
TRBJ1-3 | TRBV5-6 | 15 | NA | many | CASSLEGARGNTIYF | TGTGCCAGCAGCTTAGAAGGGGCTAGGGGAAACACCATATATTTT
TRBJ2-2 | TRBV5-8 | 14 | TRBD1 | many | CASSLDQGAGELFF | TGTGCCAGCAGCTTGGATCAGGGGGCCGGGGAGCTGTTTTTT
TRBJ2-7 | TRBV4-1 | 15 | NA | NA | CASSQDEGFSYEQYF | TGCGCCAGCAGCCAAGATGAGGGATTCTCCTACGAGCAGTACTTC
TRBJ2-6 | TRBV4-3 | 18 | NA | few | CASSQASGRSSGANVLTF | TGCGCCAGCAGCCAAGCCTCGGGTAGGTCATCTGGGGCCAACGTCCTGACTTTC
TRBJ2-1 | TRBV10-2 | 13 | TRBD2 | many | CASMSSGINEQFF | TGCGCCAGCATGAGTAGCGGGATCAATGAGCAGTTCTTC
TRBJ1-1 | TRBV3-1 | 15 | NA | many | CASSRGSGQNTEAFF | TGTGCCAGCAGCCGAGGATCCGGGCAGAACACTGAAGCTTTCTTT
TRBJ2-7 | TRBV6-2/TRBV6-3 | 13 | NA | NA | CASSPPGSYEQYF | TGTGCCAGCAGCCCCCCGGGATCCTACGAGCAGTACTTC
TRBJ2-3 | TRBV12-3/TRBV12-4 | 12 | NA | many | CASSLYTDTQYF | TGTGCCAGCAGTCTTTACACAGATACGCAGTATTTT
TRBJ2-5 | TRBV30 | 14 | TRBD1 | many | CAWKDKGARETQYF | TGTGCCTGGAAAGACAAGGGGGCAAGAGAGACCCAGTACTTC
TRBJ2-2 | TRBV10-3 | 15 | TRBD1 | many | CAIRPGQGRTGELFF | TGTGCCATCAGGCCGGGACAGGGTAGGACCGGGGAGCTGTTTTTT
TRBJ2-7 | TRBV2 | 15 | NA | NA | CASRHFLEPQDEQYF | TGTGCCAGCAGGCATTTCCTAGAGCCCCAGGACGAGCAGTACTTC
TRBJ1-1 | TRBV27 | 12 | NA | many | CASTRGATEAFF | TGTGCCAGCACCCGGGGAGCCACTGAAGCTTTCTTT
TRBJ2-1 | TRBV5-1 | 16 | TRBD2 | many | CASSLVGLAAYNEQFF | TGCGCCAGCAGCTTGGTGGGACTAGCGGCCTACAATGAGCAGTTCTTC
TRBJ1-2 | TRBV28 | 13 | NA | many | CASSLDTFLRYTF | TGTGCCAGCAGCCTAGACACTTTTCTACGCTACACCTTC
TRBJ2-2 | TRBV20-1 | 13 | NA | many | CSVGPTNTGELFF | TGCAGTGTTGGACCTACGAACACCGGGGAGCTGTTTTTT
TRBJ1-4 | TRBV12-3/TRBV12-4 | 11 | NA | many | CASREDEKLFF | TGTGCCAGCAGGGAAGATGAAAAACTGTTTTTT
TRBJ2-1 | TRBV28 | 13 | TRBD1 | many | CASSLPGGGEQFF | TGTGCCAGCAGTCTTCCAGGGGGCGGTGAGCAGTTCTTC
TRBJ2-1 | TRBV19 | 15 | TRBD2 | many | CASSIGVGRAGVTFF | TGTGCCAGTAGTATTGGCGTCGGGAGAGCGGGAGTTACGTTCTTC
TRBJ2-7 | TRBV2 | 19 | TRBD1 | many | CASRDSGTGGGPRSYEQYF | TGTGCCAGCAGAGACTCCGGGACAGGGGGAGGTCCCCGCTCCTACGAGCAGTACTTC
TRBJ1-5 | TRBV6-1 | 16 | NA | many | CASSGEGGILNQPQHF | TGTGCCAGCAGTGGAGAGGGGGGGATCCTTAATCAGCCCCAGCATTTT
TRBJ2-7 | TRBV4-3 | 17 | NA | once | CASSQDVYRASSYEQYF | TGCGCCAGCAGCCAAGACGTTTACAGGGCTAGCTCCTACGAGCAGTACTTC
TRBJ2-1 | TRBV9 | 15 | TRBD2 | many | CASSAPLTSGNEQFF | TGTGCCAGCAGCGCGCCCCTTACTAGCGGCAATGAGCAGTTCTTC
TRBJ2-7 | TRBV11-3 | 14 | NA | many | CASSLQEESYEQYF | TGTGCCAGCAGCTTACAGGAAGAAAGCTACGAGCAGTACTTC
TRBJ1-2 | TRBV28 | 17 | NA | few | CASSPTRRRGPGCCYTF | TGTGCCAGCAGTCCTACCCGCCGGCGAGGTCCCGGCTGTTGCTACACCTTC
TRBJ1-4 | TRBV7-3 | 14 | TRBD1 | many | CAHRGQGFEEKLFF | TGTGCACATAGGGGACAGGGATTCGAGGAAAAACTGTTTTTT
TRBJ2-1 | TRBV29-1 | 13 | NA | few | CSVVYARAYEQFF | TGCAGCGTTGTGTACGCGAGGGCCTATGAGCAGTTCTTC
TRBJ2-2 | TRBV9 | 16 | TRBD2 | once | CASRPGLAESTGELFF | TGTGCCAGCAGACCAGGACTAGCGGAAAGCACAGGGGAGCTGTTTTTT
TRBJ2-2 | TRBV6-1 | 16 | TRBD2 | many | CASFRGGRAVTGELFF | TGTGCCAGCTTCAGGGGCGGGAGGGCCGTGACCGGGGAGCTGTTTTTT
TRBJ2-4 | TRBV30 | 20 | NA | NA | CAWSVNVWRGLTLAKNIQYF | TGTGCCTGGAGTGTAAATGTCTGGCGGGGGCTTACCTTAGCCAAAAACATTCAGTACTTC
TRBJ2-1 | TRBV6-4 | 19 | NA | NA | CASSDQTSPGLRFYNEQFF | TGTGCCAGCAGTGACCAGACATCTCCGGGACTCCGATTCTACAATGAGCAGTTCTTC
TRBJ1-2 | TRBV28 | 17 | NA | many | CASSLGGRRKVTYGYTF | TGTGCCAGCAGTCTGGGGGGGCGACGGAAAGTAACCTATGGCTACACCTTC
TRBJ1-1 | TRBV7-8 | 15 | NA | NA | CASSPRTGSKTEAFF | TGTGCCAGCAGCCCACGGACCGGGTCGAAAACTGAAGCTTTCTTT
TRBJ2-3 | TRBV20-1 | 15 | TRBD2 | many | CSARGLTSETDTQYF | TGCAGTGCTAGAGGCCTCACTAGCGAGACCGATACGCAGTATTTT
TRBJ1-2 | TRBV28 | 15 | TRBD1 | NA | CASWKGQGSPYGYTF | TGTGCCAGCTGGAAGGGACAGGGGAGTCCCTATGGCTACACCTTC
TRBJ1-3 | TRBV9 | 14 | NA | many | CASSPPPGGATIYF | TGTGCCAGCAGCCCTCCCCCGGGGGGAGCCACCATATATTTT
TRBJ1-2 | TRBV19 | 15 | TRBD1 | NA | CASSKAQGAGYCYTF | TGTGCCAGTAGTAAAGCACAGGGGGCTGGCTATTGTTACACCTTC
TRBJ2-7 | TRBV11-2 | 15 | NA | NA | CASTSPCDRSYEQYF | TGTGCCAGCACCTCGCCCTGTGACCGTTCCTACGAGCAGTACTTC
TRBJ2-2 | TRBV24-1 | 15 | NA | many | CATSDNRIYTGELFF | TGTGCCACCAGTGACAACAGGATCTACACCGGGGAGCTGTTTTTT
TRBJ1-2 | TRBV12-3/TRBV12-4 | 12 | NA | NA | CASSRGPDGYTF | TGTGCCAGCAGTCGGGGCCCCGATGGCTACACCTTC